The clone carrying this T cell receptor (beta chain) has more than one count but fewer than ten. Its target is not known. The CDR3 is made up of 14 amino acids. V lost 3 bases, J lost 1 base, and 10 bases lay in between. The V gene's germline CDR1 is MNHNS and CDR2 SASEGT. One entry per CDR3 protein results from TCRdb running MiXCR on the 5' RACE reads. The profile shows approximately 680,000 distinct CDR3 sequences, roughly 7.1% of them singletons. The entry originates in a study of identical twins. The study's findings and limits: Out-of-frame TCR alpha sharing observed in monozygotic twins exceeded model estimates. Insertions ran lower in abundant cord blood beta clonotypes, though not in memory repertoires.

With no exceptions, donors were healthy Caucasians. These data were also reused for a study on yellow fever vaccine responses in identical twins.

The origin of this receptor is a woman under 30 in good health. Sequenced sample: PBMCs. The chain recombines TRBV6-1 with TRBJ2-7; D unclear. CDR3 sequence: CASSDQYSSYEQYF. In nucleotides, the CDR3 is TGTGCCAGCAGTGATCAGTACTCTTCCTACGAGCAGTACTTC.